This entry is about one T cell receptor beta chain. Sequenced by immunoSEQ multiplex PCR; TCRdb stores in-frame clones only, minus some. The repertoire includes about 60,000 clones, roughly 80% of them detected once, and more than 3% sits in the top ten. The sample originates from a study of T cell responses to AZD1222 COVID-19 vaccine. Trimming cost V 5 bases and J 8 bases, with 12 bases left between them. The CDR3 sequence is 13 residues long. This rearrangement joins TRBV12-3 or TRBV12-4 to TRBJ1-4; D is unresolved. The sample consisted of peripheral blood, taken 28 days after the second AZD1222 dose. This receptor was identified in an adult who received the AZD1222 COVID-19 vaccine. The CDR3 DNA sequence: TGTGCCAGCAGTCAAGACGGCCGCGAAAAACTGTTTTTT. Translating gives CASSQDGREKLFF.